This TCR beta chain came from a study of T cells in Graves' hyperthyroidism and ophthalmopathy (dated 2019 in TCRdb). Context from the whole study: To identify distinguishing TCR V-J signatures, a discovery cohort of about 95 patients was used, comprising 40 to 45 with Graves' ophthalmopathy and around 57 with stable Graves' hyperthyroidism. An independent validation cohort of fewer than 20 hyperthyroidism patients and 17 patients who later progressed to ophthalmopathy tested prospective prediction of ophthalmopathy. The approximately 98 discovery patients were randomly divided into training and test sets at a 7:3 ratio. Thyroid tissue and blood T-cell repertoires from several Graves' hyperthyroidism patients were also compared in the study. After blood sampling, hyperthyroidism patients were treated with methimazole at a starting dose of 30 mg daily, and ophthalmopathy patients were treated with high-dose intravenous methylprednisolone. The paper describes TCR Vbeta CDR3 sequencing of 120 to 150 peripheral blood samples, made up of about 41 ophthalmopathy patients, roughly 75 hyperthyroidism patients and 17 progressor patients.

The CDR3 covers 14 residues, taking in both the cysteine and the phenylalanine. Just the 42-base CDR3 DNA is kept, in frame starting at base 1. V and J are trimmed by 1 base and 8 bases, and the gene matches miss 4 bases of the junction. Taken from the germline V gene (reference sequence), the CDR1 and CDR2 loops are LNHNV and YYDKDF. For this clonotype: Its antigen remains unidentified. There are no base qualities to consult, and no much larger clone falls within one base.

The TCR beta CDR3 regions were amplified from the RNA transcripts. For the first round of RT-PCR on the TCR CDR3, the HTBI primer set was used together with the Qiagen OneStep RT-PCR kit. A second multiplex PCR round built the libraries, followed by size selection and purification. Paired-end sequencing of the libraries was performed with 100 bp reads on an Illumina HiSeq2000. Turning to the authors' computational methods: SOAPnuke was used to process the raw data, throwing out any read that contained adapters or uncalled bases, had a mean Phred below 15, or lacked an exact constant-primer or identifier match. COPE v1.2.5 was used to merge the high-quality paired reads, and each unique nucleotide sequence was defined as a clonotype. MiTCR v1.1 was used to align the clonotypes against IMGT TRBV, TRBD and TRBJ reference segments. The analysis was restricted to V-J combinations with a frequency above 0.0001, which together covered 98% to 99.2% of the repertoires. The TCS score was defined as the ratio of F50 (clonal expansion) to E x V (chaos), calculated using BLOSUM62-based TCRdist between CDR3 peptides within each V-J. Welch's t-statistics and random forest reduced just over 500 V-J features to around 14, which were used in a naive Bayes classifier (R e1071). The Morisita-Horn index was used to measure how similar the thyroid and blood repertoires were. TCRdb took the public reads, trimmed them with fastp at Q25, ran MiXCR for clone calling and kept in-frame beta chains. Rows with a matching CDR3 protein are joined into one entry that keeps the most common DNA and genes. TCRdb's processing, not the authors', yielded these V and J calls. The sample table records 500,000 to 600,000 distinct CDR3 sequences; 40% to 50% of these occur just once. The ten most abundant clones make up about 45% of the sample.

Exclusion was applied to patients with uncontrolled infections, other autoimmune diseases, pregnancy or lactation. Diagnoses were based on clinical symptoms, serum thyroxine and TRAb, thyroid ultrasound and orbital computed tomography. Total RNA was extracted using Trizol reagent, and RNA quality was assessed on an Agilent 2100 Bioanalyzer. Beyond this particular receptor, the publication reports: In validation, the model predicted progression to ophthalmopathy a median of about 6.5 months before onset, with approximately 70% sensitivity and 72.22% specificity. No statistical method was used to set the sample size in advance, and investigators knew the group allocation. Blood samples also contained most of the expanded thyroid clonotypes (frequency above 0.001), which suggests that blood repertoires may reflect thyroid immune responses. Ophthalmopathy was separated from stable hyperthyroidism by a 13 V-J signature model, with approximately 85% sensitivity and roughly 81% specificity obtained in cross-validation and 80%/75% obtained in testing.

This clonotype originated in an adult woman with Graves' disease, either hyperthyroidism or ophthalmopathy (not recorded which). Rearrangement joined TRBV15 to TRBJ1-2, with 10 bases matching TRBD1. The sequenced sample was peripheral blood or thyroid tissue (not recorded which). The nucleotides are TGTGCCACCAGCAGAGCCGGGACAGGGGCAGGCTACACCTTC. Translation gives CATSRAGTGAGYTF.